Below are 18 T cell receptor beta chains sequenced from a single sample in a study of tumour-infiltrating T cells in Burkitt lymphoma. The table came from immunoSEQ multiplex PCR; TCRdb's copy has only in-frame clones and leaves some out. The sample contains 14,000 or so clones, more than 60% of which appear only once. Material for sequencing was tumor tissue. Receptors were obtained from a human donor with diffuse large B-cell lymphoma.

This clone was detected once. The chain couples TRBV2 to TRBJ2-7; unclear D gene. CDR3 length: 14 amino acids. The V and J ends lost 4 bases and 0 bases respectively, with 10 bases between them. The V gene's germline CDR1 is SNHLY and CDR2 FYNNEI. The CDR3: CASSAPLYSYEQYV. CDR3 sequence (DNA): TGTGCCAGCAGTGCCCCCCTATACTCCTACGAGCAGTACGTC.

The V and J genes are TRBV6-6 and TRBJ2-7; perhaps TRBD1 as D (7 bases). Germline CDR1 and CDR2: MNHNY and SVGAGI (reference sequence). This CDR3 is 16 amino acids long. Trimming stripped 6 bases from V and 3 bases from J, with 21 bases between. The DNA of the CDR3 is TGTGCCAGCAGCCACTGGGGCGGGACAGCGGACTACGAGCAGTACGTC. Protein sequence: CASSHWGGTADYEQYV.

This clone qualifies as medium-sized (0.01 to 0.1%). This rearrangement joins TRBV5-6 to TRBJ2-5; 7 nucleotides line up with TRBD1. After removal of 2 bases from V and 4 bases from J, the junction contained 11 bases not matched to a gene. The germline V gene encodes CDR1 SGHDT and CDR2 YYEEEE. The CDR3 is 16 amino acids. CDR3 nucleotides: TGTGCCAGCAGCTTCCCCGTGACAGGGTCAGGAGAGACCCAGTACTTC. Its protein product is CASSFPVTGSGETQYF.

The chain combines TRBV7-8 with TRBJ2-7; D is perhaps TRBD2 (5 bases). This CDR3 spans 15 amino acids. Between the trimmed V and J ends, which lost 2 bases and 3 bases, there was a span of 14 bases. Germline V gene sequence: CDR1 SGHVS, CDR2 FQNEAQ. The CDR3 protein is CASSLFTGRDYEQYV. The DNA of the CDR3 is TGTGCCAGCAGCTTATTTACGGGCCGGGACTACGAGCAGTACGTC.

This chain uses TRBV5-5 with TRBJ2-1; tentative D call: TRBD2 (7 bases). The germline V and J ends were trimmed by 2 bases and 7 bases, with 13 bases remaining between them. This CDR3 spans 14 amino acids. The V gene's germline CDR1 is SGHKS and CDR2 YYEKEE (reference sequence). CDR3 DNA sequence: TGTGCCAGCAGCTTCCCCGGGGGGACAAATGAGCAGTTCTTC. It is translated as CASSFPGGTNEQFF. The variable domain in full, completed from reference TRBV5-5 and TRBJ2-1, reads DAGVTQSPTHLIKTRGQQVTLRCSPISGHKSVSWYQQVLGQGPQFIFQYYEKEERGRGNFPDRFSARQFPNYSSELNVNALLLGDSALYLCASSFPGGTNEQFFGPGTRLTVL.

This clone occurred a few times. V gene TRBV28 combines with J gene TRBJ2-1; 12 bases fit TRBD1. V was clipped by 4 bases and J by 3 bases; unmatched bases: 10. The CDR3 length is 18 residues. Germline V CDR1 and CDR2: MDHEN, SYDVKM. The CDR3 DNA follows: TGTGCCAGCAGTTGGGACAGGGGGCGGACTAGCGGCTACAATGAGCAGTTCTTC. It codes for CASSWDRGRTSGYNEQFF.

This CDR3 reads CASSPGGTSYEQYV. The CDR3, as DNA: TGTGCCAGCAGCCCCGGGGGGACCTCCTACGAGCAGTACGTC. The chain employs TRBV28 and TRBJ2-7; TRBD2 matches 7 bases. This CDR3 contains 14 residues. CDR1 and CDR2 from the germline V gene are MDHEN and SYDVKM. Trimming at V came to 6 bases and at J to 0 bases, leaving 5 bases not matched to a gene.

This clone was detected once. The rearrangement joins TRBV15 to TRBJ2-1, with TRBD2 matching 13 bases. The V gene's germline CDR1 is LNHNV and CDR2 YYDKDF (reference sequence). This CDR3 contains 14 residues. The junction had 4 bases not matched to a gene; V was cut back by 6 bases and J by 8 bases. The CDR3 DNA follows: TGTGCCACCAGTAAACTAGCGGGAGGGGATGAGCAGTTCTTC. Translated: CATSKLAGGDEQFF.

The J gene is TRBJ2-5, the V gene TRBV28; D ambiguous. Trimming removed 6 bases from V and 4 bases from J, with 6 bases in between. Germline V gene data show CDR1 as MDHEN and CDR2 as SYDVKM. This CDR3 is built from 11 residues. The CDR3 spells CASSRRETQYF. The CDR3 DNA sequence: TGTGCCAGCAGCCGTCGAGAGACCCAGTACTTC.

This rearrangement joins TRBV7-2 to TRBJ2-1, with D unclear. This CDR3 is 12 amino acids long. V was pared by 4 bases and J by 4 bases, with 5 bases between. Germline-derived CDR1 and CDR2 are SGHTA and FQGNSA. DNA for the CDR3: TGTGCCAGCAGCTCGGTTTACAATGAGCAGTTCTTC. It yields the protein CASSSVYNEQFF. Variable domain in full (rest from reference TRBV7-2 and TRBJ2-1): GAGVSQSPSNKVTEKGKDVELRCDPISGHTALYWYRQSLGQGLEFLIYFQGNSAPDKSGLPSDRFSAERTGGSVSTLTIQRTQQEDSAVYLCASSSVYNEQFFGPGTRLTVL.

The chain combines TRBV28 with TRBJ2-2; D ambiguous. V was cut by 8 bases and J by 7 bases, with 8 bases left in between. The CDR3 has 11 residues. CDR1 is MDHEN and CDR2 is SYDVKM in the germline V gene. The CDR3 DNA reads TGTGCCAGCGGGTGGGTCGGGGAGCTGTTTTTT. This sequence encodes CASGWVGELFF.

The J gene is TRBJ1-5, the V gene TRBV30; D is uncertain. This CDR3 comprises 14 residues. V lost 3 bases to trimming and J lost 0 bases, with 9 bases between them. Germline CDR1 reads GTSNPN; CDR2 reads SVGIG (reference sequence). The DNA for the CDR3 is TGTGCCTGGAGCCAAGGAAATAGCAATCAGCCCCAGCATTTT. It yields the protein CAWSQGNSNQPQHF. Full variable domain (outside the CDR3, taken from reference TRBV30 and TRBJ1-5): SQTIHQWPATLVQPVGSPLSLECTVEGTSNPNLYWYRQAAGRGLQLLFYSVGIGQISSEVPQNLSASRPQDRQFILSSKKLLLSDSGFYLCAWSQGNSNQPQHFGDGTRLSIL.

This clone is medium-sized by share. The chain combines TRBV10-3 with TRBJ2-1, with 7 bases fitting TRBD1. Germline CDR1 ENHRY, CDR2 SYGVKD. The CDR3 has 18 residues. Trimming at V came to 4 bases and at J to 0 bases, leaving 12 bases not matched to a gene. The CDR3 region is CAISGQYRGMSSYNEQFF. The DNA of the CDR3 is TGTGCCATCAGTGGACAATACAGGGGAATGAGCTCCTACAATGAGCAGTTCTTC.

The chain combines TRBV27 with TRBJ1-5; TRBD1 matches 7 bases. V was clipped by 6 bases and J by 7 bases; unmatched bases: 6. The CDR3 has 13 residues. The V gene's germline CDR1 is MNHEY and CDR2 SMNVEV (reference sequence). The CDR3 nucleotides are TGTGCCAGCAGGCCCCGGACAGGACAGCCCCAGCATTTT. It codes for CASRPRTGQPQHF.

The chain is built from TRBV11-2 and TRBJ2-1, with 12 bases matching TRBD2. The CDR3 contains 17 residues. The germline gives CDR1 SGHAT, CDR2 FQNNGV. The J segment lost 5 bases and the V segment lost 2 bases, leaving 7 bases of the junction unmatched. CDR3 in amino acids: CASSLWLAGGQNNEQFF. CDR3 coding DNA: TGTGCCAGCAGCTTATGGCTAGCGGGAGGGCAAAACAATGAGCAGTTCTTC.

The V and J genes are TRBV6-6 and TRBJ1-2; TRBD1 aligns across 9 bases. The CDR3 spans 15 residues. CDR1 and CDR2 from the germline V gene are MNHNY and SVGAGI (reference sequence). Trimming cost V 0 bases and J 8 bases; bases outside gene matches: 7. The CDR3 sequence is CASSYSKGQGIGYTF. The CDR3 nucleotides are TGTGCCAGCAGTTACTCGAAGGGACAGGGTATCGGCTACACCTTC.

The J gene is TRBJ2-3, the V gene TRBV5-1; D gene unclear. Germline CDR1 SGHRS, CDR2 YFSETQ. V dropped 2 bases and J dropped 3 bases, with 13 bases sitting between them. The CDR3 runs 15 residues. The CDR3 reads CASSLTWALTDTQYF. The CDR3 nucleotides are TGCGCCAGCAGCTTAACGTGGGCTTTGACAGATACGCAGTATTTT.

This sequence joins TRBV27 and TRBJ1-2; D is unresolved. The V and J ends lost 5 bases and 1 base respectively, with 14 bases between them. Germline V lookup: CDR1 MNHEY, CDR2 SMNVEV (reference sequence). The CDR3 length is 15 residues. The CDR3: CASSPRQVNNYGYTF. The CDR3 nucleotides read TGTGCCAGCAGTCCGCGACAAGTAAATAACTATGGCTACACCTTC.